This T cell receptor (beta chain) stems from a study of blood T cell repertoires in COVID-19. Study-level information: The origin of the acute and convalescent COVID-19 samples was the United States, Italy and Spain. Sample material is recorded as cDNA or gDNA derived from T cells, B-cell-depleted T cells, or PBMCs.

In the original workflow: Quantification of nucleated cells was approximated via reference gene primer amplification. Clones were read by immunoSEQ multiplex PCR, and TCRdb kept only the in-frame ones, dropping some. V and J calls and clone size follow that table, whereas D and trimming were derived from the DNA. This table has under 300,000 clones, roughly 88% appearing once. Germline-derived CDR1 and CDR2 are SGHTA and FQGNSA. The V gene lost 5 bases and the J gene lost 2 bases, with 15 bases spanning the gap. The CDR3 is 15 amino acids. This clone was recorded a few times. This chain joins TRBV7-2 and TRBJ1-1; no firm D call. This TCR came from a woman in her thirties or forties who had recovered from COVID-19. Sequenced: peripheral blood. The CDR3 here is CASSPPGGLNTEAFF. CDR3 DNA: TGTGCCAGCAGCCCGCCGGGAGGACTAAACACTGAAGCTTTCTTT.